A single sample is the source of the 14 T cell receptor beta chains below, sequenced in a study of OX40 agonist ivuxolimab in advanced cancers. Profiled with immunoSEQ multiplex PCR; TCRdb holds only in-frame clones, not every one. Of about 15,000 clones in the sample, 80% were seen once. The sample in question was CD4+ or CD8+ T cells sorted from blood, obtained in a trial of the OX40 agonist ivuxolimab. All receptors derive from an adult with an advanced solid tumor such as melanoma, head and neck, liver or kidney cancer.

The V call is TRBV27, the J call TRBJ2-5, with TRBD1 matching over 7 bases. Germline V CDR1 and CDR2: MNHEY, SMNVEV (reference sequence). The CDR3 length is 15 residues. The junction had 12 bases not matched to a gene; V was cut back by 6 bases and J by 5 bases. This chain's CDR3 is CASRDPTGTEETQYF. The CDR3 bases are TGTGCCAGCAGGGACCCGACAGGGACGGAGGAGACCCAGTACTTC.

The chain carries TRBV28 and TRBJ1-5; a weak D match, TRBD1 (5 bases). Germline loops: CDR1 MDHEN, CDR2 SYDVKM. The CDR3 is 11 residues long. Trimming took off 10 bases at V and 5 bases at J, with 9 bases between the two ends. The CDR3 DNA follows: TGTGCCACGGGGGAGTATCAGCCCCAGCATTTT. This gives the protein CATGEYQPQHF.

This sequence joins TRBV9 and TRBJ1-3, with D possibly TRBD1 on 5 matching bases. The CDR3 has 16 amino acids. Germline loops: CDR1 SGDLS, CDR2 YYNGEE. V gave up 3 bases and J gave up 2 bases, with 15 bases separating them. CDR3 sequence reads: CASSAAHRGTGNTIYF. The DNA for the CDR3 is TGTGCCAGCAGCGCCGCCCATCGGGGCACTGGAAACACCATATATTTT.

In its sample, this clone is medium-sized. The V and J genes are TRBV4-1 and TRBJ2-7; D tentatively reads TRBD1 or TRBD2 (5 bases each). Germline CDR1 MGHRA, CDR2 YSYEKL. The CDR3 is 14 residues long. Deletions cut 4 bases from V and 4 bases from J, with 14 bases between. The CDR3 here is CASSLGAGIYEQYF. The CDR3 coding sequence is TGCGCCAGCAGCCTCGGGGCAGGGATATACGAGCAGTACTTC.

This chain joins TRBV19 and TRBJ1-1; weak D call: TRBD1 (5 bases). From germline, CDR1 is LNHDA and CDR2 SQIVND (reference sequence). The V end lost 7 bases, the J end lost 1 base, and 16 bases lay between the germline ends. The CDR3 sequence is 15 residues long. The CDR3 DNA follows: TGTGCCAGTATGAAAGGGGCGGATGGGAACACTGAAGCTTTCTTT. Amino acids: CASMKGADGNTEAFF.

This clone was seen a few times. J is TRBJ2-7 and V is TRBV4-1, with D perhaps TRBD2 (6 bases). Germline lookup yields CDR1 MGHRA and CDR2 YSYEKL. The CDR3 contains 13 residues. The V end lost 1 base, the J end lost 5 bases, and 9 bases lay between the germline ends. The CDR3: CASSQGGGHEQYF. In DNA, the CDR3 is TGCGCCAGCAGCCAAGGGGGAGGCCACGAGCAGTACTTC.

This clone came up a few times. The J gene is TRBJ1-1, the V gene TRBV7-9, with 12 nucleotides matching TRBD1. J was trimmed by 4 bases and V by 3 bases; bases with no gene match: 6. CDR3 size: 16 residues. Germline CDR1 and CDR2: SEHNR and FQNEAQ (reference sequence). In DNA, the CDR3 is TGTGCCAGCAGCTTGCCGGGACAGGGGGCGCGCACTGAAGCTTTCTTT. It codes for CASSLPGQGARTEAFF.

The genes are TRBV7-9 and TRBJ2-1; 10 bases map to TRBD1. The CDR3 consists of 15 residues. The V gene end was trimmed by 4 bases and the J gene end by 4 bases; junction bases not matched to a gene: 4. The germline gives CDR1 SEHNR, CDR2 FQNEAQ (reference sequence). As DNA, the CDR3 is TGTGCCAGCAGCTCACCGGGACAGGGGTACAATGAGCAGTTCTTC. It translates to CASSSPGQGYNEQFF.

This clone appeared a few times. J is TRBJ1-2 and V is TRBV7-9, with D possibly matching TRBD1 (6 bases). The CDR3 spans 15 residues. The V and J ends lost 1 base and 8 bases respectively, with 17 bases between them. Per the germline V gene, CDR1 is SEHNR and CDR2 is FQNEAQ (reference sequence). For the CDR3, the DNA is TGTGCCAGCAGCTTAGGGACAGCGTTTTTAGAAGGCTACACCTTC. The encoded protein is CASSLGTAFLEGYTF.

Within the sample, this clone is medium-sized. V and J are TRBV6-5 and TRBJ1-1, with D perhaps TRBD1 (5 bases). Trimming pared 0 bases from V and 7 bases from J, leaving 9 bases between. From germline, CDR1 is MNHEY and CDR2 SVGAGI. This CDR3 region has 13 residues. CDR3 in amino acids: CASSYSGGDEAFF. CDR3 coding DNA: TGTGCCAGCAGTTACTCGGGAGGGGATGAAGCTTTCTTT.

The chain is built from TRBV5-1 and TRBJ2-1, with 7 bases fitting TRBD2. CDR1 is SGHRS and CDR2 is YFSETQ in the germline V gene. Trimming at V came to 1 base and at J to 4 bases, leaving 5 bases not matched to a gene. This CDR3 contains 15 residues. CDR3 residues: CASSLRAGAYNEQFF. In nucleotides, the CDR3 is TGCGCCAGCAGCTTGCGGGCGGGAGCTTACAATGAGCAGTTCTTC.

CDR3 nucleotides: TGTGCCAGCAGCTTAGAGGGACGGTTCAACGAGCAGTACTTC. Translated, it gives CASSLEGRFNEQYF. This chain links TRBV7-9 with TRBJ2-7; either TRBD1 or TRBD2 may fit D (5 bases each). This CDR3 contains 14 residues. V was clipped by 1 base and J by 5 bases, with 12 bases between them. The germline V gene has CDR1 SEHNR and CDR2 FQNEAQ (reference sequence).

The rearrangement joins TRBV7-4 to TRBJ1-2, with unresolved D. Trimming stripped 7 bases from V and 8 bases from J, with 17 bases between. Germline values: CDR1 SGHVT, CDR2 SQSDAQ. CDR3 length: 13 amino acids. CDR3 coding DNA: TGTGCCAGCATCAATTTTGTAGGTCGCGGCTACACCTTC. Translating gives CASINFVGRGYTF.

The chain joins TRBV6-1 to TRBJ2-6, with TRBD1 as a possible D gene (5 bases). The CDR3 covers 15 residues. Trimming pared 7 bases from V and 0 bases from J, leaving 10 bases between. Germline-derived CDR1 and CDR2 are MNHNS and SASEGT. The CDR3 sequence is CASITQVSGANVLTF. CDR3 nucleotides: TGTGCCAGCATTACACAGGTCTCTGGGGCCAACGTCCTGACTTTC.